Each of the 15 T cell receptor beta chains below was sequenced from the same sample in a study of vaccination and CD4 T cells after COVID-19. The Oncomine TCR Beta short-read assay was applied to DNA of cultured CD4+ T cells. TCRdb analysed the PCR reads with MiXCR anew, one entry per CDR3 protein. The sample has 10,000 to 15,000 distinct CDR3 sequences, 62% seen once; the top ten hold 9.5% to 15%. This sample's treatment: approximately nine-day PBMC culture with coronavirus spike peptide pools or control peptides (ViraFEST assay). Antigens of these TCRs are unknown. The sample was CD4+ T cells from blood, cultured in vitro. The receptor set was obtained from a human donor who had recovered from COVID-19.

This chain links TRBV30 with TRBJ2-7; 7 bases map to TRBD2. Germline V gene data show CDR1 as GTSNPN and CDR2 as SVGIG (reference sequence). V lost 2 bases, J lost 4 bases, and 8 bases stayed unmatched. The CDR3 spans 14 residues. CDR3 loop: CAWSFGTITYEQYF. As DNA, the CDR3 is TGTGCCTGGAGTTTCGGGACTATCACTTACGAGCAGTACTTC.

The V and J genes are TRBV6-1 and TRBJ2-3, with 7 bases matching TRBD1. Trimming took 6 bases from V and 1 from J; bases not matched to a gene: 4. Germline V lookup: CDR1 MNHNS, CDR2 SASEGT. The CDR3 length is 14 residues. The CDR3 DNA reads TGTGCCAGCAGGAAAACAGGGGGCACAGATACGCAGTATTTT. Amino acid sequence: CASRKTGGTDTQYF.

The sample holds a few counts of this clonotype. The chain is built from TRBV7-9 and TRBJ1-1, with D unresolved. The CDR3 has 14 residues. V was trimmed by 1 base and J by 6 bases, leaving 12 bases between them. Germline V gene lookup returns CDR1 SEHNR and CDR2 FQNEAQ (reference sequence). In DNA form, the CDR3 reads TGTGCCAGCAGCTTAGAGGTTTCAAGGCCTGAAGCTTTCTTT. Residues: CASSLEVSRPEAFF.

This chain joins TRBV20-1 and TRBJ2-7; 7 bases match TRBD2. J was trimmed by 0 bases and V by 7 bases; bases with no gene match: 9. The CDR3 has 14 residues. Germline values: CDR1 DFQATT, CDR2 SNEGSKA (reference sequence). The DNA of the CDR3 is TGCAGTGGTAATGAGCGGGGCTACTCCTACGAGCAGTACTTC. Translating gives CSGNERGYSYEQYF.

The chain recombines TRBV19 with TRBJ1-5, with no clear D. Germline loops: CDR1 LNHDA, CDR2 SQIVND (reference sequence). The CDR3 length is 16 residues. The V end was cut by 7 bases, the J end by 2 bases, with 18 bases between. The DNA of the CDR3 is TGTGCCAGTACCAACCCCCTAGAGGGAGGCAATCAGCCCCAGCATTTT. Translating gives CASTNPLEGGNQPQHF.

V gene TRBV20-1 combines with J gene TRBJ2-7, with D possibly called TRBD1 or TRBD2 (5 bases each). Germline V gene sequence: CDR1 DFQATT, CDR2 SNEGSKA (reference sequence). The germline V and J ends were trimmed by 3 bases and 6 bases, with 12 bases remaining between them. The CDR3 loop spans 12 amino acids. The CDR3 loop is CSASWDHVEQYF. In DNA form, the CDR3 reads TGCAGTGCTAGTTGGGACCACGTCGAGCAGTACTTC.

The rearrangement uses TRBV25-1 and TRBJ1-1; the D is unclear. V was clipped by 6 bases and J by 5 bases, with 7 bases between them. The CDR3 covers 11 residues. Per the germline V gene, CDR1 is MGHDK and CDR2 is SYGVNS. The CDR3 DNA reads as TGTGCCAGCAGAAGGTGGACTGAAGCTTTCTTT. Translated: CASRRWTEAFF. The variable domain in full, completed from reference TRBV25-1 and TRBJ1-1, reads EADIYQTPRYLVIGTGKKITLECSQTMGHDKMYWYQQDPGMELHLIHYSYGVNSTEKGDLSSESTVSRIRTEHFPLTLESARPSHTSQYLCASRRWTEAFFGQGTRLTVV.

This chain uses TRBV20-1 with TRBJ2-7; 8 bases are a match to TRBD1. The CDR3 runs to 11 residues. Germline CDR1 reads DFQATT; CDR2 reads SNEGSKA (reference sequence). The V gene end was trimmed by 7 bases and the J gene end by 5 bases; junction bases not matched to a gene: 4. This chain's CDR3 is CSGSTGDEQYF. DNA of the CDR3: TGCAGTGGCTCGACAGGGGACGAGCAGTACTTC.

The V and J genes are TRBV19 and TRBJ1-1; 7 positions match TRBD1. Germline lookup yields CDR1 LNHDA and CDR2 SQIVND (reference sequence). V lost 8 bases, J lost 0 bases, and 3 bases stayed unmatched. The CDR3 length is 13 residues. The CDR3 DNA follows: TGTGCCAGTGGGACAGCCATGAACACTGAAGCTTTCTTT. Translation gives CASGTAMNTEAFF.

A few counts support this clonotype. CDR3 loop: CASRDEGQPQHF. The CDR3 DNA sequence: TGTGCCAGCCGGGACGAGGGTCAGCCCCAGCATTTT. The chain recombines TRBV6-2 or TRBV6-3 with TRBJ1-5, with D possibly matching TRBD1 (5 bases). The CDR3 spans 12 residues. CDR1 and CDR2 (germline): MNHEY, SVGEGT. V lost 8 bases, J lost 6 bases, and 11 bases lay in between.

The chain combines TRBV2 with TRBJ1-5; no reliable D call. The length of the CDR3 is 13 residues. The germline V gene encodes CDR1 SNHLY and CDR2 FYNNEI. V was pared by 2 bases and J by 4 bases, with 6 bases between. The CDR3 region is CASSEHWNQPQHF. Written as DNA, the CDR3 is TGTGCCAGCAGTGAACACTGGAATCAGCCCCAGCATTTT.

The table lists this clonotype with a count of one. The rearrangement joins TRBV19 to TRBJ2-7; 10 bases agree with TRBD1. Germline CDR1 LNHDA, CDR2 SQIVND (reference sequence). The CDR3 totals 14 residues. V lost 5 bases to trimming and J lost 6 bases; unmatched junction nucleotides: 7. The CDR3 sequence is CASSDRGLIGEQYF. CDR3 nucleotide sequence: TGTGCCAGTAGTGACAGGGGGCTAATCGGCGAGCAGTACTTC. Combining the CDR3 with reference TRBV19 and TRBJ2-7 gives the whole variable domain DGGITQSPKYLFRKEGQNVTLSCEQNLNHDAMYWYRQDPGQGLRLIYYSQIVNDFQKGDIAEGYSVSREKKESFPLTVTSAQKNPTAFYLCASSDRGLIGEQYFGPGTRLTVT.

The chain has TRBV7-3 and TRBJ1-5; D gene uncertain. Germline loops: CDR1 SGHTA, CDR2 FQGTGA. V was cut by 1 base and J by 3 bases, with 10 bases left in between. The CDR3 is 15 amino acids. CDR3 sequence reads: CASSLRVAVNQPQHF. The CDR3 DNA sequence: TGTGCCAGCAGCTTAAGGGTGGCCGTCAATCAGCCCCAGCATTTT.

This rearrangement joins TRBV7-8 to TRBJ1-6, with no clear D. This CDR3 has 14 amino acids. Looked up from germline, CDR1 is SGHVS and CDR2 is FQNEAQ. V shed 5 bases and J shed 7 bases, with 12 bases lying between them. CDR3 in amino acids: CASSPGLVNSPLHF. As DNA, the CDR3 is TGTGCCAGCAGCCCCGGACTGGTAAATTCACCCCTCCACTTT.

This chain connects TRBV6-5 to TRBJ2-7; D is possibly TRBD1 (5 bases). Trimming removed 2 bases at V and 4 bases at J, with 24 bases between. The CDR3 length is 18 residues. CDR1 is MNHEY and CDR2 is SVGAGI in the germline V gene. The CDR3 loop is CASSYTGHSTLALYEQYF. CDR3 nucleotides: TGTGCCAGCAGTTACACCGGACATAGCACCCTTGCCTTGTACGAGCAGTACTTC.